This T cell receptor (beta chain) was sequenced in a study of blood T cell repertoires in COVID-19. The overall study: Both acute and convalescent COVID-19 samples were obtained from the United States, Italy and Spain.

Per the authors' pipeline: It was from reference gene primer amplification that nucleated cell counts were estimated. Clones were sequenced by immunoSEQ multiplex PCR, and TCRdb holds only the in-frame ones, with some missing. V and J calls and clone size are given by that table; D and trimming were obtained from the DNA. Among roughly 50,000 clones listed, 75% to 95% were seen once. The germline V gene has CDR1 LGHDT and CDR2 YNNKEL (reference sequence). CDR3 length: 15 amino acids. The ends were cut back, 0 bases at V and 2 bases at J, with 10 bases in the middle. The gene calls are TRBV3-1 (or the pseudogene TRBV3-2) and TRBJ2-5; D perhaps matches TRBD1 (6 bases). The sequenced sample consisted of peripheral blood. This clonotype originated in a woman aged 40 to 50 with active COVID-19. For the CDR3, the DNA is TGTGCCAGCAGCCAAGATTGGGGGCGACAAGAGACCCAGTACTTC. The encoded protein is CASSQDWGRQETQYF.